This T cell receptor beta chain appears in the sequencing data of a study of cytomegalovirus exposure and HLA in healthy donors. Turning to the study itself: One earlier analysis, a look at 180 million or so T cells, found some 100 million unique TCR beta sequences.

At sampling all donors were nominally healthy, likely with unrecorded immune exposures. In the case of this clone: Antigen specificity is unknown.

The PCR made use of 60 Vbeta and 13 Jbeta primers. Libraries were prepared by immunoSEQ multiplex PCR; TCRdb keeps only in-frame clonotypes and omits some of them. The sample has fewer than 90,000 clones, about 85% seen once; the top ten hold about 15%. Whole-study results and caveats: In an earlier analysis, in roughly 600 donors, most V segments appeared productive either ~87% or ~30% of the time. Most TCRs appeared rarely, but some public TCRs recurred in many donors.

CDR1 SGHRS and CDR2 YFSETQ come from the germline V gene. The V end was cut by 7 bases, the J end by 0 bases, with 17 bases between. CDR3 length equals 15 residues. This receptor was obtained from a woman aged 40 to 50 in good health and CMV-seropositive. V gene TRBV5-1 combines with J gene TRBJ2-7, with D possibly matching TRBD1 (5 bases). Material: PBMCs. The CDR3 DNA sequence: TGCGCCAGCTCCTCAGACGTAGACAGCTCCTACGAGCAGTACTTC. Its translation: CASSSDVDSSYEQYF.